This entry features one TCR beta chain sequence. The data are from a study of control samples from healthy donors and cancer patients. V was clipped by 2 bases and J by 8 bases; unmatched bases: 7. The germline CDR1 and CDR2 sequences are SGHKS and YYEKEE (reference sequence). The CDR3 has 15 amino acids. Clones were read by immunoSEQ multiplex PCR, and TCRdb kept only the in-frame ones, dropping some. The sample shows roughly 100,000 clones, around 82% of them seen only once. What was sequenced was blood. The receptor's source is a woman aged 45-65 years in good health. J is TRBJ1-6 and V is TRBV5-5; 7 bases fit TRBD1. CDR3 sequence reads: CASSFVAGGDSPLHF. CDR3 nucleotide sequence: TGTGCCAGCAGCTTTGTGGCAGGGGGGGATTCACCCCTCCACTTT. Drawing the rest from reference TRBV5-5 and TRBJ1-6, the complete variable domain is DAGVTQSPTHLIKTRGQQVTLRCSPISGHKSVSWYQQVLGQGPQFIFQYYEKEERGRGNFPDRFSARQFPNYSSELNVNALLLGDSALYLCASSFVAGGDSPLHFGNGTRLTVT.